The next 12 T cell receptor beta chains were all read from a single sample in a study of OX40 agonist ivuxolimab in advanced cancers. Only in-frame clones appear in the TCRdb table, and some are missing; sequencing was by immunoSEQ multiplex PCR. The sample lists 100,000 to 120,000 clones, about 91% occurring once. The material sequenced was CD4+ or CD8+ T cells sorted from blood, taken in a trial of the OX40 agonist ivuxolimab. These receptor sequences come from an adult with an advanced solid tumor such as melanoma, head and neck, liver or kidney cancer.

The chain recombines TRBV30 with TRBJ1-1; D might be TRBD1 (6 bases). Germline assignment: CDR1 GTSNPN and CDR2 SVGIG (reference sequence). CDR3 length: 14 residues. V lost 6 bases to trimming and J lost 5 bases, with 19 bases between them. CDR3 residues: CACSKGGMGTEAFF. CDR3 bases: TGTGCCTGTTCTAAGGGGGGAATGGGGACTGAAGCTTTCTTT.

The CDR3 spells CASSRGNSPLHF. CDR3 in DNA: TGTGCCAGCTCGAGAGGGAATTCACCCCTCCACTTT. This rearrangement joins TRBV6-5 to TRBJ1-6, with D uncertain. The CDR3 extends over 12 amino acids. CDR1 is MNHEY, CDR2 SVGAGI, per germline. Trimming took 8 bases from V and 7 from J, leaving 9 bases between them.

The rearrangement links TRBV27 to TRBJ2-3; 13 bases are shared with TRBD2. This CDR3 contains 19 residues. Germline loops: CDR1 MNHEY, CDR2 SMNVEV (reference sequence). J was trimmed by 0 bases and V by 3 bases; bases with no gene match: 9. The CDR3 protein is CASSFVGLAGASSTDTQYF. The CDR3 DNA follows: TGTGCCAGCAGTTTCGTAGGACTAGCGGGAGCCTCTAGCACAGATACGCAGTATTTT.

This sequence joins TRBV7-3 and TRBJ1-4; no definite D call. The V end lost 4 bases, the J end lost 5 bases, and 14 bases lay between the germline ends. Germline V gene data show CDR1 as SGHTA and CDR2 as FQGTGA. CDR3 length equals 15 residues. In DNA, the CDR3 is TGTGCCAGCAGCTCCAGGCGGAGAGAAAATGAAAAACTGTTTTTT. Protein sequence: CASSSRRRENEKLFF.

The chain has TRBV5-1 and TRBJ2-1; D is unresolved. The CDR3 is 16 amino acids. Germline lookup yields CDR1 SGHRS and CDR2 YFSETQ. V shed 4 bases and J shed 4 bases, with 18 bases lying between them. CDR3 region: CASSPLGSSPYNEQFF. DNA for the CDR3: TGCGCCAGCAGCCCCCTGGGTAGTTCCCCTTACAATGAGCAGTTCTTC.

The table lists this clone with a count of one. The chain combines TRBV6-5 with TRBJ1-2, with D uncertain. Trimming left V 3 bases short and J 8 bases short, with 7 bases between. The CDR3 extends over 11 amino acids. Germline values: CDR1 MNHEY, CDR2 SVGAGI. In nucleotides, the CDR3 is TGTGCCAGCAGTTATGGGCAGGGCTACACCTTC. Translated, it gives CASSYGQGYTF.

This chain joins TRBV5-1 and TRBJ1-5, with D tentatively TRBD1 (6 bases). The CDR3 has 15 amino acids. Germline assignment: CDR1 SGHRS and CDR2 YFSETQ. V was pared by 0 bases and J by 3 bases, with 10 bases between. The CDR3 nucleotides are TGCGCCAGCAGCTTGGCCACAGGGCCCAATCAGCCCCAGCATTTT. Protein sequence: CASSLATGPNQPQHF.

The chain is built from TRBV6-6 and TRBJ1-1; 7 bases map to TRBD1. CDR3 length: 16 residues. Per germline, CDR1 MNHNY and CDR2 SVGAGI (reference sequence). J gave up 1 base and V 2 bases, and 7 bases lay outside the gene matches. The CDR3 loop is CASSYETGLRNTEAFF. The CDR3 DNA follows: TGTGCCAGCAGTTACGAGACAGGGTTGAGGAACACTGAAGCTTTCTTT.

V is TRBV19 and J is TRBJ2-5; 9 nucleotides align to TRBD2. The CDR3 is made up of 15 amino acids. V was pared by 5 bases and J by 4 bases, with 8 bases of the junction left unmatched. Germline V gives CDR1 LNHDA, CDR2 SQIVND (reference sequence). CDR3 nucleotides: TGTGCCAGTAGTTCGGGCGGGGGGGACACAGAGACCCAGTACTTC. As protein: CASSSGGGDTETQYF.

This CDR3 reads CAWSPGGNTWNYGYTF. CDR3 nucleotide sequence: TGTGCCTGGAGTCCCGGAGGGAATACCTGGAACTATGGCTACACCTTC. The rearrangement uses TRBV30 and TRBJ1-2; the D is unclear. V was shortened by 2 bases and J by 2 bases, with 18 bases between the two germline ends. This CDR3 contains 16 residues. The germline gives CDR1 GTSNPN, CDR2 SVGIG (reference sequence).

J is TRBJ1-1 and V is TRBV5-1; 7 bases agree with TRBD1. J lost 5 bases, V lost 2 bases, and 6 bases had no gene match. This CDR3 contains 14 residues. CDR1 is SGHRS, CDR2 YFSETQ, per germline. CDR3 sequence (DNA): TGCGCCAGCAGCTTTGAGGGGGCGGGAACTGAAGCTTTCTTT. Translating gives CASSFEGAGTEAFF.

DNA of the CDR3: TGTGCCAGCAACTCGGGGGCTGGAAACACCATATATTTT. Its translation is CASNSGAGNTIYF. This chain uses TRBV6-5 with TRBJ1-3, with a weak D call TRBD1 (5 bases). Trimming stripped 7 bases from V and 2 bases from J, with 9 bases between. The CDR3 consists of 13 residues. Germline V CDR1 and CDR2: MNHEY, SVGAGI.